This T cell receptor (beta chain) appears in the sequencing data of a study of cytomegalovirus exposure and HLA in healthy donors. Study-wide results and limits: Among the CMV-associated chains, a few were confirmed in vitro as specific for CMV antigens. Fewer N-insertions than the roughly 700-donor mean were reportedly shown by an Asian-associated ancestry cluster in a later analysis.

The germline gives CDR1 SEHNR, CDR2 FQNEAQ (reference sequence). The CDR3 has 15 amino acids. V was pared by 3 bases and J by 4 bases, with 15 bases between. In regard to this clone: Its antigen is unknown.

Primers included in the PCR were 60 Vbeta and 13 Jbeta primers. Data came from immunoSEQ multiplex PCR; TCRdb stores just in-frame clones and leaves some out. The listing records 200,000 to 250,000 clones. The sample comprised PBMCs. The gene calls are TRBV7-9 and TRBJ1-1, with D tentatively TRBD1 (6 bases). The TCR was taken from a girl aged 2 to 10 in good health and CMV-seropositive. CDR3 sequence (DNA): TGTGCCAGCAGCTTGGGGGGCGGGGGGACCACTGAAGCTTTCTTT. It is translated as CASSLGGGGTTEAFF.